A single sample is the source of the 23 T cell receptor beta chains below, sequenced in a study of early T cells in non-severe SARS-CoV-2 infection. TCRdb ran MiXCR on the 5' RACE reads and lists one entry per CDR3 protein. Among approximately 40,000 distinct CDR3 sequences listed, 9.9% were seen once. Sequenced sample: whole blood. The source is an adult who was a healthcare worker with PCR-confirmed SARS-CoV-2 infection or an uninfected control (not recorded which).

This rearrangement joins TRBV5-1 to TRBJ2-1, with 10 bases fitting TRBD1. The V and J ends lost 3 bases and 7 bases, in that order; junction bases with no gene match: 7. This CDR3 region has 15 residues. Germline-derived CDR1 and CDR2 are SGHRS and YFSETQ. The DNA of the CDR3 is TGCGCCAGCAGCTGGACGGGACAGGGGATGAATGAGCAGTTCTTC. Translation: CASSWTGQGMNEQFF.

In its sample, this clonotype was seen many times. The rearrangement links TRBV6-5 to TRBJ2-5; weak D call: TRBD2 (6 bases). Germline CDR1 MNHEY, CDR2 SVGAGI. The CDR3 runs to 17 residues. V lost 2 bases and J 4 bases, leaving 20 bases between the germline ends. CDR3 residues: CASSYRPMEGRGETQYF. The DNA for the CDR3 is TGTGCCAGCAGTTACAGACCGATGGAGGGGAGAGGAGAGACCCAGTACTTC.

The J gene is TRBJ1-6, the V gene TRBV6-2 or TRBV6-3; D unresolved. Germline V gives CDR1 MNHEY, CDR2 SVGEGT. This CDR3 region has 14 residues. Trimming cost V 8 bases and J 1 base, with 9 bases left between them. This CDR3 reads CASLAESYNSPLHF. DNA of the CDR3: TGTGCCAGCCTCGCCGAATCCTATAATTCACCCCTCCACTTT.

V gene TRBV6-5 combines with J gene TRBJ1-1; 7 bases match TRBD1. Germline trimming cut 2 bases from V and 6 bases from J; bases unmatched to any gene: 12. The germline gives CDR1 MNHEY, CDR2 SVGAGI. The CDR3 has 16 amino acids. The CDR3 DNA follows: TGTGCCAGCAGTTACCACAGATCCGACAGGGCACCTGAAGCTTTCTTT. Translated, it gives CASSYHRSDRAPEAFF.

Only a few counts were recorded for this clonotype. The chain combines TRBV20-1 with TRBJ1-2; D not certain. The CDR3 consists of 12 residues. Germline V gives CDR1 DFQATT, CDR2 SNEGSKA (reference sequence). The V end was cut by 6 bases, the J end by 4 bases, with 12 bases between. The CDR3 DNA is TGCAGTGCAAAAACTAAGGCCTATGGCTACACCTTC. It translates to CSAKTKAYGYTF.

At least ten counts were recorded for this clonotype. The V call is TRBV7-3, the J call TRBJ2-1; TRBD2 aligns across 10 bases. This CDR3 is 15 amino acids long. CDR1 is SGHTA and CDR2 is FQGTGA in the germline V gene. Germline trimming cut 2 bases from V and 8 bases from J; bases unmatched to any gene: 6. The CDR3 reads CASSLGGLAGDEQFF. The CDR3 coding sequence is TGTGCCAGCAGCTTAGGAGGTCTAGCGGGGGATGAGCAGTTCTTC.

A few counts support this clonotype. This rearrangement joins TRBV7-2 to TRBJ1-1; 7 bases are shared with TRBD1. The CDR3 covers 14 residues. CDR1 is SGHTA and CDR2 is FQGNSA in the germline V gene. Trimming removed 1 base from V and 5 bases from J; junction bases left unmatched: 4. The CDR3 DNA follows: TGTGCCAGCAGCTTAGAGCCAGGGGGAACTGAAGCTTTCTTT. Protein sequence: CASSLEPGGTEAFF.

This clonotype appeared a few times. The rearrangement uses TRBV29-1 and TRBJ2-3; 9 bases align to TRBD1. This CDR3 has 13 residues. With 8 bases clipped from V and 8 bases from J, the junction kept 11 bases outside the gene matches. Germline CDR1 reads SQVTM; CDR2 reads ANQGSEA. The CDR3 region has the DNA TGCAGCTCCTACGGGACAGGGCAAGTTACGCAGTATTTT. It encodes CSSYGTGQVTQYF.

This clonotype was found a few times. The gene calls are TRBV28 and TRBJ2-7; maybe TRBD1 (6 bases). Trimming removed 4 bases from V and 1 base from J, with 8 bases in between. The CDR3 consists of 13 residues. CDR1 is MDHEN and CDR2 is SYDVKM in the germline V gene. Here the CDR3 reads CASSSGQSYEQYF. As DNA, the CDR3 is TGTGCCAGCAGTTCCGGACAGTCCTACGAGCAGTACTTC.

In this sample, this clonotype turned up many times. The V and J genes are TRBV28 and TRBJ2-3, with a possible D match to TRBD1 (6 bases). This CDR3 region has 15 residues. Germline assignment: CDR1 MDHEN and CDR2 SYDVKM. The V and J ends lost 7 bases and 6 bases respectively, with 20 bases between them. This CDR3 is CASTPTGFRRDTQYF. For the CDR3, the DNA is TGTGCCAGCACCCCGACAGGTTTTCGACGGGATACGCAGTATTTT. The entire variable domain, with the rest obtained from reference TRBV28 and TRBJ2-3, is as follows: DVKVTQSSRYLVKRTGEKVFLECVQDMDHENMFWYRQDPGLGLRLIYFSYDVKMKEKGDIPEGYSVSREKKERFSLILESASTNQTSMYLCASTPTGFRRDTQYFGPGTRLTVL.

The count of this clonotype is one. The V call is TRBV11-3, the J call TRBJ2-1; D not certain. Germline CDR1 and CDR2: SGHNT and YENEEA. The CDR3 spans 15 residues. V lost 5 bases, J lost 0 bases, and 11 bases lay in between. The CDR3 here is CASSQLPSSYNEQFF. The CDR3 DNA follows: TGTGCCAGCAGCCAATTGCCGAGCTCCTACAATGAGCAGTTCTTC.

This clonotype was seen at least ten times. The chain couples TRBV3-1 to TRBJ1-1; tentatively, D is TRBD1 (5 bases). The CDR3 has 12 residues. CDR1 and CDR2 from the germline V gene are LGHDT and YNNKEL (reference sequence). V lost 7 bases, J lost 1 base, and 7 bases lay in between. The CDR3 DNA reads as TGTGCCAGCACCCAGGGGAACACTGAAGCTTTCTTT. Protein product: CASTQGNTEAFF. The full variable domain, with the rest looked up from reference TRBV3-1 and TRBJ1-1, is DTAVSQTPKYLVTQMGNDKSIKCEQNLGHDTMYWYKQDSKKFLKIMFSYNNKELIINETVPNRFSPKSPDKAHLNLHINSLELGDSAVYFCASTQGNTEAFFGQGTRLTVV.

The V gene is TRBV6-2 or TRBV6-3, the J gene TRBJ1-2, with TRBD1 matching 7 bases. V was clipped by 6 bases and J by 0 bases; unmatched bases: 7. Germline-derived CDR1 and CDR2 are MNHEY and SVGEGT. There are 15 residues in the CDR3. The CDR3 sequence is CASSPTDRANYGYTF. The CDR3 nucleotides are TGTGCCAGCAGCCCTACCGACAGGGCTAACTATGGCTACACCTTC.

This clonotype was seen repeatedly, ten times or more. V is TRBV30 and J is TRBJ1-1, with D hard to call. CDR1 and CDR2 (germline): GTSNPN, SVGIG (reference sequence). V lost 4 bases and J 8 bases, leaving 11 bases between the germline ends. The CDR3 has 11 residues. The CDR3 region has the DNA TGTGCCTGGACAAAGTCTGCAGAAGCTTTCTTT. It yields the protein CAWTKSAEAFF.

This clonotype was seen repeatedly, ten times or more. The chain is built from TRBV5-5 and TRBJ2-5, with D tentatively TRBD2 (5 bases). This CDR3 is built from 17 residues. Germline V gene data show CDR1 as SGHKS and CDR2 as YYEKEE (reference sequence). V lost 0 bases and J lost 1, with 16 bases in between. As DNA, the CDR3 is TGTGCCAGCAGCTTGGGCCACCTTGGAGGCGCCCAAGAGACCCAGTACTTC. Residues: CASSLGHLGGAQETQYF.

This clonotype has more than one count but fewer than ten. The J gene is TRBJ2-3, the V gene TRBV6-5, with a weak D call TRBD2 (5 bases). Germline CDR1 reads MNHEY; CDR2 reads SVGAGI. Trimming cost V 4 bases and J 7 bases, with 15 bases left between them. The CDR3 spans 14 residues. The CDR3 loop is CASSSPPTGNTQYF. CDR3 in DNA: TGTGCCAGCAGTTCCCCCCCTACGGGGAATACGCAGTATTTT.

This clonotype was counted ten times or more. J is TRBJ1-2 and V is TRBV11-3, with D perhaps matching TRBD1 (6 bases). This CDR3 has 14 amino acids. With 5 bases removed from V and 4 bases from J, the gap between germline ends came to 14 bases. Germline-derived CDR1 and CDR2 are SGHNT and YENEEA. The CDR3 coding sequence is TGTGCCAGCAGCCTACAGGGAAGGGGCTATGGCTACACCTTC. This translates into CASSLQGRGYGYTF.

This clonotype was detected many times. V and J are TRBV7-2 and TRBJ2-7, with D possibly TRBD2 on 5 matching bases. Germline values: CDR1 SGHTA, CDR2 FQGNSA. The CDR3 covers 15 residues. V was pared by 0 bases and J by 0 bases, with 9 bases between. CDR3 in DNA: TGTGCCAGCAGCTTAGCCCCGGGATCCTCCTACGAGCAGTACTTC. This codes for CASSLAPGSSYEQYF. The complete variable domain, with remaining parts taken from reference TRBV7-2 and TRBJ2-7, reads GAGVSQSPSNKVTEKGKDVELRCDPISGHTALYWYRQSLGQGLEFLIYFQGNSAPDKSGLPSDRFSAERTGGSVSTLTIQRTQQEDSAVYLCASSLAPGSSYEQYFGPGTRLTVT.

This clonotype showed up many times. The chain carries TRBV15 and TRBJ2-1; D unresolved. Trimming removed 0 bases at V and 6 bases at J, with 6 bases between. The germline CDR1 and CDR2 sequences are LNHNV and YYDKDF (reference sequence). This CDR3 has 13 amino acids. This CDR3 is CATSRDPPNEQFF. In DNA form, the CDR3 reads TGTGCCACCAGCAGAGACCCTCCCAATGAGCAGTTCTTC.

This clonotype was found many times. The rearrangement joins TRBV20-1 to TRBJ1-1; no firm D call. CDR1 and CDR2 from the germline V gene are DFQATT and SNEGSKA (reference sequence). Trimming pared 6 bases from V and 2 bases from J, leaving 10 bases between. This CDR3 is 12 amino acids long. Here the CDR3 reads CSAGRANTEAFF. Written as DNA, the CDR3 is TGCAGTGCCGGACGGGCAAACACTGAAGCTTTCTTT.

This clonotype was seen just once. One junction end does not reproduce the germline sequence, and a read error may be involved. CDR3 sequence: CASSQPPLGGTGKGEEPNEKLLF. The CDR3 region has the DNA TGCGCCAGCAGCCAACCACCCCTCGGCGGGACGGGAAAGGGTGAGGAACCGAATGAAAAACTGTTATTT. The chain links TRBV4-1 to TRBJ1-4, with D possibly matching TRBD1 (5 bases). Looked up from germline, CDR1 is MGHRA and CDR2 is YSYEKL. CDR3 length equals 23 residues.

This clonotype came up many times. The rearrangement links TRBV7-8 to TRBJ1-5; D uncertain. Germline V CDR1 and CDR2: SGHVS, FQNEAQ. This CDR3 region has 16 residues. Trimming pared 3 bases from V and 2 bases from J, leaving 14 bases between. CDR3 protein: CASSLEMKWGNQPQHF. Written as DNA, the CDR3 is TGTGCCAGCAGCTTGGAAATGAAATGGGGCAATCAGCCCCAGCATTTT.

This chain links TRBV7-2 with TRBJ1-6; D is perhaps TRBD1 (5 bases). The V end was cut by 5 bases, the J end by 13 bases, with 18 bases between. Germline V gene data show CDR1 as SGHTA and CDR2 as FQGNSA. The CDR3 totals 14 residues. CDR3 protein: CASSRQPQPRPLHF. The DNA of the CDR3 is TGTGCCAGCAGCCGACAGCCCCAACCTCGTCCCCTCCACTTT.